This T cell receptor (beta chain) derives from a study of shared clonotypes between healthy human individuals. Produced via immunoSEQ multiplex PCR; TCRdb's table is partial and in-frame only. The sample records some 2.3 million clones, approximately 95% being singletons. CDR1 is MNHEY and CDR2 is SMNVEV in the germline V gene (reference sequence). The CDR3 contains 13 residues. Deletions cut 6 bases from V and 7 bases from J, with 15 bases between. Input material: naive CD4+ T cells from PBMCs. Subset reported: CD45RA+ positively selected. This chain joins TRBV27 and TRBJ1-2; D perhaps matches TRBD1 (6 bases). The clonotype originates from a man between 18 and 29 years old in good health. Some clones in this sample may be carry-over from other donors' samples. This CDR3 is CASRPTGFPGYTF. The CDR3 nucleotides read TGTGCCAGCAGACCTACAGGGTTTCCTGGCTACACCTTC.